This TCR beta chain was observed in a study of T cells after yellow fever vaccination. As for the study in general: The fractions with low cell numbers were processed using SMART-Seq v4 Ultra Low Input.

Trimming pared 2 bases from V and 1 base from J, leaving 10 bases between. The CDR3 covers 15 residues. From germline, CDR1 is KGHDR and CDR2 SFDVKD. Synthesis of TCR cDNA relied on 5'RACE template switching, which attached a universal primer site and UMIs. TCRdb reprocessed the 5' RACE reads via MiXCR and lists one record per CDR3 protein. The data contain over 300,000 distinct CDR3 sequences, more than 3% of them singletons. This sequence originates from a man aged 18 to 29 who received the YFV17D yellow fever vaccine. The rearrangement links TRBV24-1 to TRBJ2-5; the D call may be TRBD1 or TRBD2 (5 bases each). The sequences come from PBMCs, collected on the day of the yellow fever booster vaccination. For the CDR3, the DNA is TGTGCCACCAGTGATTCCGGGGCTCCCCAAGAGACCCAGTACTTC. This encodes CATSDSGAPQETQYF.